Presented here are 7 T cell receptor beta chains from one specimen sequenced in a study of shared clonotypes between healthy human individuals. Method: immunoSEQ multiplex PCR; TCRdb's copy keeps in-frame clones and lacks some. The sample has millions of clones, around 90% seen once. Sequencing used naive CD4+ T cells sorted from blood. Subset indicated: CD45RA+ positively selected. These receptors came from a man between 18 and 29 years old in good health.

The chain joins TRBV6-4 to TRBJ2-1; tentative D call: TRBD1 (5 bases). Germline V CDR1 and CDR2: MRHNA, SNTAGT. The germline V and J ends were trimmed by 4 bases and 3 bases, with 13 bases remaining between them. The CDR3 is made up of 15 amino acids. CDR3 loop: CASSVSGALYNEQFF. CDR3 coding DNA: TGTGCCAGCAGTGTGAGTGGGGCCCTCTACAATGAGCAGTTCTTC.

This rearrangement joins TRBV18 to TRBJ2-7, with D hard to call. The germline V gene encodes CDR1 KGHSH and CDR2 LQKENI. V shed 3 bases and J shed 5 bases, with 23 bases lying between them. The CDR3 has 17 residues. DNA for the CDR3: TGTGCCAGCTCACCGTCGCTTCTCGTTGTGGTACCCAACGAGCAGTACTTC. Residues: CASSPSLLVVVPNEQYF. Variable domain in full (rest from reference TRBV18 and TRBJ2-7): NAGVMQNPRHLVRRRGQEARLRCSPMKGHSHVYWYRQLPEEGLKFMVYLQKENIIDESGMPKERFSAEFPKEGPSILRIQQVVRGDSAAYFCASSPSLLVVVPNEQYFGPGTRLTVT.

The chain couples TRBV10-3 to TRBJ2-1, with a tentative D call TRBD1 (6 bases). The V gene's germline CDR1 is ENHRY and CDR2 SYGVKD. This CDR3 comprises 13 residues. V lost 6 bases and J 7 bases, leaving 13 bases between the germline ends. The CDR3 coding sequence is TGTGCCATCAGCGTCCAGGGGCAAAATGAGCAGTTCTTC. This translates into CAISVQGQNEQFF.

The V call is TRBV7-2, the J call TRBJ2-5; D unresolved. The CDR3 covers 12 residues. V was shortened by 5 bases and J by 2 bases, with 6 bases between the two germline ends. Looked up from germline, CDR1 is SGHTA and CDR2 is FQGNSA. The CDR3 sequence: CASSARQETQYF. Written as DNA, the CDR3 is TGTGCCAGCAGCGCCAGACAAGAGACCCAGTACTTC.

This clone was picked up a small number of times. The rearrangement links TRBV5-6 to TRBJ1-1; D gene ambiguous. From germline, CDR1 is SGHDT and CDR2 YYEEEE. The CDR3 is 12 residues long. With 2 bases removed from V and 6 bases from J, the gap between germline ends came to 8 bases. The CDR3 region is CASSFGFAEAFF. For the CDR3, the DNA is TGTGCCAGCAGCTTTGGGTTCGCTGAAGCTTTCTTT.

This chain links TRBV28 with TRBJ1-1, with 8 bases aligning to TRBD1. Trimming at V came to 8 bases and at J to 6 bases, leaving 14 bases not matched to a gene. The germline V gene encodes CDR1 MDHEN and CDR2 SYDVKM. The CDR3 runs to 15 residues. For the CDR3, the DNA is TGTGCCAGCTATTTTGCGGACAGGGTCTCCCCTGAAGCTTTCTTT. Its translation is CASYFADRVSPEAFF.

The V call is TRBV18, the J call TRBJ2-7; TRBD1 aligns across 9 bases. The V gene's germline CDR1 is KGHSH and CDR2 LQKENI. The V and J ends lost 4 bases and 2 bases, in that order; junction bases with no gene match: 6. The CDR3 runs 15 residues. This chain's CDR3 is CASSLRDRDAYEQYF. Here the CDR3 DNA reads TGTGCCAGCTCACTGAGGGACAGGGATGCCTACGAGCAGTACTTC.